Here is one TCR beta chain with its context. Its antigen is unidentified. Assay: immunoSEQ multiplex PCR; the TCRdb copy retains only in-frame clones and omits some. This sample has 2 million to 2.5 million clones, with 85% to 95% found just once. The source of the sample is a study of shared clonotypes between healthy human individuals. Study as a whole: CD4 naive and memory got three plates each, CD8 naive two, CD8 memory one.

V was clipped by 5 bases and J by 1 base; unmatched bases: 5. Per germline, CDR1 SGHNT and CDR2 YENEEA. The CDR3 covers 16 residues. Whole-study findings and limits: Across subsets, estimated richness was generally greater for naive than for memory populations. Measured sharing among donors was expected to vary with sequencing depth.

The specimen was naive CD4+ T cells sorted from blood. Indicated subset: CD45RA+ positively selected. The J gene is TRBJ2-5, the V gene TRBV11-3; 12 bases match TRBD2. The sequence came from a man between 18 and 29 years old in good health. The CDR3 protein is CASSPGLAGSQETQYF. In DNA, the CDR3 is TGTGCCAGCAGCCCAGGACTAGCGGGGAGCCAAGAGACCCAGTACTTC.